Included here is one T cell receptor (beta chain) sequence, with context. This record belongs to a study of control samples from healthy donors and cancer patients. Germline lookup yields CDR1 LNHDA and CDR2 SQIVND (reference sequence). V was clipped by 3 bases and J by 2 bases, with 8 bases between them. The CDR3 is 14 residues long. Sequencing used immunoSEQ multiplex PCR; TCRdb keeps in-frame clones, though not all of them. The profile shows 91,000 or so clones, roughly nine tenths of them singletons. The sequence was collected from a woman younger than 45 in good health. The chain links TRBV19 to TRBJ1-3; D gene uncertain. Material: blood. CDR3 amino acids: CASSIPLPGNTIYF. The CDR3 region has the DNA TGTGCCAGTAGTATTCCCCTGCCTGGAAACACCATATATTTT. Complete variable domain (other parts from reference TRBV19 and TRBJ1-3): DGGITQSPKYLFRKEGQNVTLSCEQNLNHDAMYWYRQDPGQGLRLIYYSQIVNDFQKGDIAEGYSVSREKKESFPLTVTSAQKNPTAFYLCASSIPLPGNTIYFGEGSWLTVV.